The 23 T cell receptor beta chains given below trace back to one sample, sequenced in a study of T cell repertoires and Cas9 in healthy adults. Only in-frame clones appear in the TCRdb table, and some are missing; sequencing was by immunoSEQ multiplex PCR. The sample gives more than 20,000 clones, around 93% of which show up once; approximately 0.77% is in the top ten. The material sequenced was CD4+ effector T cells (CD127+, CD25-, CD137-, CD154-) from PBMCs; culture status not recorded. These receptors were taken from a human donor in good health.

This chain joins TRBV19 and TRBJ1-5; tentatively, D is TRBD1 (5 bases). Between the trimmed V and J ends, which lost 1 base and 6 bases, there was a span of 13 bases. The CDR3 spans 15 residues. Germline CDR1 reads LNHDA; CDR2 reads SQIVND (reference sequence). Here the CDR3 DNA reads TGTGCCAGTAGTATAGCCCAGGGCGGGGGTCAGCCCCAGCATTTT. Amino acids: CASSIAQGGGQPQHF. Filled out from reference TRBV19 and TRBJ1-5, the complete variable domain reads DGGITQSPKYLFRKEGQNVTLSCEQNLNHDAMYWYRQDPGQGLRLIYYSQIVNDFQKGDIAEGYSVSREKKESFPLTVTSAQKNPTAFYLCASSIAQGGGQPQHFGDGTRLSIL.

The chain links TRBV6-6 to TRBJ1-1; 7 positions match TRBD1. The J segment lost 4 bases and the V segment lost 6 bases, leaving 8 bases of the junction unmatched. The CDR3 runs to 14 residues. In germline, CDR1 is MNHNY, CDR2 SVGAGI (reference sequence). The CDR3 DNA sequence: TGTGCCAGCAGACAGGGGATGGGGGGCACTGAAGCTTTCTTT. This gives the protein CASRQGMGGTEAFF.

The chain employs TRBV2 and TRBJ2-4; unclear D gene. CDR1 and CDR2 (germline): SNHLY, FYNNEI. The CDR3 totals 14 residues. The germline V and J ends were trimmed by 3 bases and 2 bases, with 8 bases remaining between them. The CDR3 here is CASSEGSPKNIQYF. In nucleotides, the CDR3 is TGTGCCAGCAGTGAGGGTAGTCCCAAAAACATTCAGTACTTC.

The V call is TRBV4-1, the J call TRBJ1-4; a weak D match, TRBD1 (5 bases). V was pared by 1 base and J by 4 bases, with 7 bases between. There are 14 residues in the CDR3. Germline-derived CDR1 and CDR2 are MGHRA and YSYEKL. The CDR3 sequence is CASSQGQINEKLFF. The CDR3 nucleotides read TGCGCCAGCAGCCAAGGACAGATTAATGAAAAACTGTTTTTT.

This clone appeared a single time. The genes are TRBV6-6 and TRBJ1-5; 7 nucleotides line up with TRBD1. This CDR3 comprises 14 residues. V lost 4 bases, J lost 6 bases, and 6 bases stayed unmatched. CDR1 and CDR2 from the germline V gene are MNHNY and SVGAGI (reference sequence). CDR3 protein: CASSSDRESQPQHF. The CDR3 DNA is TGTGCCAGCAGTTCCGACAGGGAGAGTCAGCCCCAGCATTTT.

V and J are TRBV29-1 and TRBJ2-7, with TRBD1 as a possible D gene (6 bases). With 5 bases removed from V and 3 bases from J, the gap between germline ends came to 11 bases. CDR3 length: 12 residues. The germline V gene encodes CDR1 SQVTM and CDR2 ANQGSEA. CDR3 in DNA: TGCAGCGTTAAGGGGGTCTGCTACGAGCAGTACGTC. It specifies CSVKGVCYEQYV.

Note on this clone: One end of the junction fails to match germline, which may point to a read error. The rearrangement uses TRBV6-1 and TRBJ1-2; D gene unclear. The germline CDR1 and CDR2 sequences are MNHNS and SASEGT. The CDR3 is 12 amino acids. The CDR3: CASSELGSRILF. The CDR3 DNA reads TGTGCCAGCAGTGAATTGGGGTCACGGATTCTGTTC.

The rearrangement joins TRBV7-2 to TRBJ2-5; tentatively, D is TRBD1 or TRBD2 (5 bases each). From germline, CDR1 is SGHTA and CDR2 FQGNSA. Trimming removed 3 bases from V and 0 bases from J, with 11 bases in between. The CDR3 totals 15 residues. CDR3 loop: CASSLAGTDQETQYF. CDR3 in DNA: TGTGCCAGCAGCTTGGCCGGGACGGACCAAGAGACCCAGTACTTC.

CDR3 DNA: TGTGCCAGCAGTGGGGAGGGCCGGACAGATACGCAGTATTTT. Its translation is CASSGEGRTDTQYF. The gene calls are TRBV27 and TRBJ2-3; 7 bases are a match to TRBD2. V trimming: 5 bases; J trimming: 3 bases; junction bases outside the gene matches: 5. Per the germline V gene, CDR1 is MNHEY and CDR2 is SMNVEV (reference sequence). The CDR3 spans 14 residues.

The V and J genes are TRBV6-6 and TRBJ2-7, with 7 bases aligning to TRBD2. J was trimmed by 6 bases and V by 7 bases; bases with no gene match: 12. The CDR3 is 14 residues long. Looked up from germline, CDR1 is MNHNY and CDR2 is SVGAGI (reference sequence). CDR3 region: CASNPTREAFEQYF. CDR3 coding DNA: TGTGCCAGCAATCCGACACGGGAGGCATTCGAGCAGTACTTC.

The chain uses TRBV2 and TRBJ1-1, with 7 bases aligning to TRBD1. CDR3 length: 13 residues. V shed 6 bases and J 5 bases; nucleotides not matched to a gene: 6. The germline gives CDR1 SNHLY, CDR2 FYNNEI. The CDR3 region has the DNA TGTGCCAGCAGACCCGAGACAGGGACTGAAGCTTTCTTT. Translation: CASRPETGTEAFF.

The chain has TRBV30 and TRBJ1-1; D gene uncertain. The V end was cut by 3 bases, the J end by 4 bases, with 12 bases between. CDR1 GTSNPN and CDR2 SVGIG come from the germline V gene (reference sequence). The CDR3 extends over 13 amino acids. CDR3 protein: CAWRGGRGTEAFF. The CDR3 region has the DNA TGTGCCTGGAGGGGCGGGAGAGGCACTGAAGCTTTCTTT.

CDR3 protein: CASSLYRWDEKLFF. The CDR3 nucleotides are TGTGCCAGCAGCTTATATAGGTGGGATGAAAAACTGTTTTTT. The chain uses TRBV7-8 and TRBJ1-4; D not resolved. Germline V CDR1 and CDR2: SGHVS, FQNEAQ. V was pared by 2 bases and J by 6 bases, with 10 bases between. This CDR3 is 14 amino acids long.

The gene calls are TRBV6-4 and TRBJ1-3; no reliable D call. The CDR3 spans 14 residues. Germline CDR1 and CDR2: MRHNA and SNTAGT. The V gene lost 9 bases and the J gene lost 4 bases, with 16 bases spanning the gap. In nucleotides, the CDR3 is TGTGCCAGTAAACTGGGTCGTATGGGAAACACCATATATTTT. Encoded protein: CASKLGRMGNTIYF.

This clone occurred once. Other DNA variants within this sample encode the same CDR3. The chain has TRBV2 and TRBJ2-1; 8 bases align to TRBD2. CDR1 is SNHLY and CDR2 is FYNNEI in the germline V gene. The CDR3 loop spans 19 amino acids. The junction had 20 bases not matched to a gene; V was cut back by 4 bases and J by 6 bases. CDR3 sequence: CASSVRRVGTGGLRNEQFF. The CDR3 DNA sequence: TGTGCCAGCAGTGTTCGGAGGGTTGGGACGGGAGGGTTGCGCAATGAGCAGTTCTTC.

This clone was detected once. The chain uses TRBV7-8 and TRBJ2-1, with D tentatively TRBD2 (5 bases). CDR3 length: 13 residues. V was shortened by 5 bases and J by 9 bases, with 14 bases between the two germline ends. CDR1 and CDR2 from the germline V gene are SGHVS and FQNEAQ. The CDR3, as DNA: TGTGCCAGCAGCGCCACTAGTAGGAGTGAGCAGTTCTTC. The encoded protein is CASSATSRSEQFF.

The chain uses TRBV9 and TRBJ1-5; 10 positions match TRBD1. This CDR3 comprises 15 residues. Trimming took 1 base from V and 4 from J; bases not matched to a gene: 2. Germline assignment: CDR1 SGDLS and CDR2 YYNGEE. The CDR3 bases are TGTGCCAGCAGCGTATCGGGACAGGGGAATCAGCCCCAGCATTTT. This gives the protein CASSVSGQGNQPQHF.

The V gene is TRBV9, the J gene TRBJ2-2, with a tentative D call TRBD1 (5 bases). The CDR3 sequence is 15 residues long. Trimming stripped 3 bases from V and 4 bases from J, with 13 bases between. Per the germline V gene, CDR1 is SGDLS and CDR2 is YYNGEE. The CDR3, as DNA: TGTGCCAGCAGCGGAACAGGATCGCGCACCGGGGAGCTGTTTTTT. Translating gives CASSGTGSRTGELFF.

The rearrangement links TRBV6-1 to TRBJ2-7, with D possibly being TRBD2 (5 bases). The CDR3 has 14 amino acids. Germline V lookup: CDR1 MNHNS, CDR2 SASEGT. Trimming removed 6 bases from V and 5 bases from J, with 17 bases in between. The CDR3 is CASRPPSGLDEQYV. Here the CDR3 DNA reads TGTGCCAGCAGACCCCCGTCGGGGTTGGACGAGCAGTACGTC.

The chain links TRBV6-1 to TRBJ1-1; no firm D call. Germline V gene lookup returns CDR1 MNHNS and CDR2 SASEGT. The CDR3 is 14 amino acids. With 2 bases removed from V and 2 bases from J, the gap between germline ends came to 9 bases. The CDR3 DNA reads TGTGCCAGCAGTGAAAATAATCCTAACACTGAAGCTTTCTTT. Protein product: CASSENNPNTEAFF.

This clone was counted a few times. The J gene is TRBJ2-5, the V gene TRBV5-1; the D call may be TRBD1 or TRBD2 (5 bases each). The CDR3 extends over 12 amino acids. Trimming took 5 bases from V and 3 from J, leaving 8 bases between them. CDR1 SGHRS and CDR2 YFSETQ come from the germline V gene. CDR3 nucleotides: TGCGCCAGCAGGAGGGGAGAAGAGACCCAGTACTTC. Protein: CASRRGEETQYF.

This chain links TRBV5-1 with TRBJ2-1, with a weak D call TRBD2 (5 bases). V lost 4 bases and J 4 bases, leaving 24 bases between the germline ends. The V gene's germline CDR1 is SGHRS and CDR2 YFSETQ. There are 18 residues in the CDR3. Here the CDR3 reads CASSLRYLEAFYYNEQFF. The CDR3, as DNA: TGCGCCAGCAGCCTCCGTTACCTGGAGGCCTTCTATTACAATGAGCAGTTCTTC.

The chain combines TRBV7-9 with TRBJ2-5; tentative D call: TRBD2 (6 bases). The CDR3 covers 13 residues. Per the germline V gene, CDR1 is SEHNR and CDR2 is FQNEAQ (reference sequence). Trimming removed 3 bases from V and 6 bases from J, with 11 bases in between. CDR3 bases: TGTGCCAGCAGCTTGGGGGGAGGAAAGACCCAGTACTTC. Translated: CASSLGGGKTQYF.